The 26 T cell receptor beta chains below come from one sample, sequenced in a study of CD8+CD57+ T cells in acquired aplastic anemia. CD8+CD57+ cell expansion had been shown by flow cytometry in patients chosen for sequencing. Genomic DNA served as template for TCR beta VDJ and CDR3 profiling. TCRdb reanalysed the reads using MiXCR and keeps one entry per CDR3 protein. The repertoire holds about 150,000 distinct CDR3 sequences, with approximately 52% as singletons. The sequencing sample was made of sorted CD4+, CD8+, or CD8+CD57+ T cells (not recorded which) from PBMCs. Every receptor here comes from a human donor with aplastic anemia.

This clonotype was detected a few times. V gene TRBV6-2 or TRBV6-3 combines with J gene TRBJ1-2, with a weak D call TRBD1 (5 bases). In germline, CDR1 is MNHEY, CDR2 SVGEGT. The CDR3 is 17 amino acids. The germline V and J ends were trimmed by 2 bases and 10 bases, with 26 bases remaining between them. This chain's CDR3 is CASSYEPPSGTWESYTF. The CDR3 region has the DNA TGTGCCAGCAGTTACGAACCCCCATCCGGGACCTGGGAGTCCTACACCTTC.

The chain couples TRBV19 to TRBJ2-7, with 10 bases identical to TRBD2. Germline CDR1 reads LNHDA; CDR2 reads SQIVND (reference sequence). The CDR3 has 22 residues. V lost 1 base to trimming and J lost 2 bases; unmatched junction nucleotides: 23. The CDR3 sequence: CASSIVYQPKPIAGGAPYEQYF. The CDR3 nucleotides read TGTGCCAGTAGTATAGTTTACCAGCCTAAGCCCATAGCGGGAGGAGCCCCCTACGAGCAGTACTTC.

This clonotype has a count of ten or more. The genes are TRBV7-8 and TRBJ2-5; D call uncertain. The CDR3 covers 14 residues. The germline V and J ends were trimmed by 1 base and 0 bases, with 6 bases remaining between them. The V gene's germline CDR1 is SGHVS and CDR2 FQNEAQ. The chain's CDR3 is CASSLVGYQETQYF. CDR3 coding DNA: TGTGCCAGCAGCTTAGTTGGGTACCAAGAGACCCAGTACTTC.

This chain connects TRBV6-4 to TRBJ2-3; D unresolved. Germline-derived CDR1 and CDR2 are MRHNA and SNTAGT. The CDR3 has 14 residues. The ends were cut back, 6 bases at V and 0 bases at J, with 10 bases in the middle. CDR3 residues: CASSHSSSTDTQYF. DNA of the CDR3: TGTGCCAGCAGCCACTCATCTAGCACAGATACGCAGTATTTT.

The rearrangement joins TRBV7-2 to TRBJ2-5; 13 bases agree with TRBD2. CDR1 is SGHTA, CDR2 FQGNSA, per germline. With 6 bases clipped from V and 5 bases from J, the junction kept 6 bases outside the gene matches. The CDR3 length is 15 residues. CDR3 nucleotides: TGTGCCAGCAGACTAGCGGGAGGGGATTCGGAGACCCAGTACTTC. Its translation is CASRLAGGDSETQYF. The whole variable domain, filled in from reference TRBV7-2 and TRBJ2-5, reads GAGVSQSPSNKVTEKGKDVELRCDPISGHTALYWYRQSLGQGLEFLIYFQGNSAPDKSGLPSDRFSAERTGGSVSTLTIQRTQQEDSAVYLCASRLAGGDSETQYFGPGTRLLVL.

The chain links TRBV6-1 to TRBJ2-7, with D uncertain. The germline V gene encodes CDR1 MNHNS and CDR2 SASEGT. This CDR3 region has 15 residues. Trimming cost V 4 bases and J 5 bases, with 18 bases left between them. This chain's CDR3 is CASSGSRIVLDEQYF. The CDR3 DNA is TGTGCCAGCAGTGGGTCTAGGATTGTCCTGGACGAGCAGTACTTC.

V is TRBV10-3 and J is TRBJ2-1; D ambiguous. The CDR3 is 15 amino acids. Germline V lookup: CDR1 ENHRY, CDR2 SYGVKD. Between the trimmed V and J ends, which lost 0 bases and 3 bases, there was a span of 9 bases. DNA of the CDR3: TGTGCCATCAGTGAGTCCGGAACAGACTACAATGAGCAGTTCTTC. Translation: CAISESGTDYNEQFF.

This clonotype was seen repeatedly, ten times or more. This sequence joins TRBV7-9 and TRBJ2-7; D tentatively reads TRBD1 or TRBD2 (5 bases each). CDR1 is SEHNR, CDR2 FQNEAQ, per germline (reference sequence). This CDR3 contains 13 residues. Trimming pared 5 bases from V and 7 bases from J, leaving 15 bases between. The CDR3 spells CASSPKGSREQYF. The CDR3 DNA follows: TGTGCCAGCAGCCCAAAGGGGAGCCGTGAGCAGTACTTC.

At least ten counts were recorded for this clonotype. The rearrangement uses TRBV15 and TRBJ1-1, with D possibly being TRBD1 (5 bases). The ends were cut back, 5 bases at V and 1 base at J, with 8 bases in the middle. CDR3 length: 13 amino acids. Per the germline V gene, CDR1 is LNHNV and CDR2 is YYDKDF (reference sequence). The CDR3 region has the DNA TGTGCCACCAGCGGAGGGACGAACACTGAAGCTTTCTTT. Translated, it gives CATSGGTNTEAFF.

J is TRBJ2-7 and V is TRBV20-1; D is perhaps TRBD2 (6 bases). The CDR3 is 14 amino acids. The ends were cut back, 3 bases at V and 4 bases at J, with 16 bases in the middle. Germline values: CDR1 DFQATT, CDR2 SNEGSKA (reference sequence). The DNA of the CDR3 is TGCAGTGCTAGTAAGCCGGGACTCGGGTACGAGCAGTACTTC. Its protein product is CSASKPGLGYEQYF.

Here the CDR3 reads CSATPGQNNSPLHF. As DNA, the CDR3 is TGCAGTGCTACACCGGGACAGAATAATTCACCCCTCCACTTT. The chain uses TRBV20-1 and TRBJ1-6, with 7 bases identical to TRBD1. With V trimmed by 4 bases and J by 5 bases, 5 bases remained unmatched. CDR3 length equals 14 residues. Germline-derived CDR1 and CDR2 are DFQATT and SNEGSKA (reference sequence).

Regarding this clonotype: Just one base apart from a much larger clone, this may be a read error. The CDR3 end shows no conserved phenylalanine or tryptophan, and so a read error is likely. The chain joins TRBV5-4 to TRBJ2-7; TRBD1 aligns across 9 bases. V lost 1 base, J lost 0 bases, and 11 bases stayed unmatched. The CDR3 consists of 18 residues. CDR1 and CDR2 from the germline V gene are SGHNT and YYREEE (reference sequence). CDR3 nucleotides: TGTGCCAGCAGCTTGTTTAGAGTAGACAGGGGGAGCTCCTACGAGCAGTACCTC. Its translation is CASSLFRVDRGSSYEQYL.

The J gene is TRBJ1-1, the V gene TRBV10-3; 7 nucleotides line up with TRBD1. There are 13 residues in the CDR3. J lost 1 base, V lost 10 bases, and 6 bases had no gene match. Germline V gene lookup returns CDR1 ENHRY and CDR2 SYGVKD. DNA for the CDR3: TGTGCCACCGCGGGACAGCAGAACACTGAAGCTTTCTTT. Protein: CATAGQQNTEAFF.

This chain uses TRBV24-1 with TRBJ2-5; D is tentatively TRBD1 or TRBD2 (5 bases each). CDR3 size: 16 residues. Trimming stripped 4 bases from V and 4 bases from J, with 18 bases between. In germline, CDR1 is KGHDR, CDR2 SFDVKD. The CDR3: CATSDNSGTEGETQYF. In nucleotides, the CDR3 is TGTGCCACCAGTGACAACTCTGGGACCGAGGGAGAGACCCAGTACTTC.

Many counts were recorded for this clonotype. J is TRBJ2-7 and V is TRBV4-3; D is perhaps TRBD2 (5 bases). The length of the CDR3 is 15 residues. Germline CDR1 LGHNA, CDR2 YSLEER. The V and J ends lost 0 bases and 3 bases respectively, with 12 bases between them. CDR3 sequence (DNA): TGCGCCAGCAGCCAAGATAGTGCTAGCTTCTACGAGCAGTACTTC. Protein: CASSQDSASFYEQYF.

The chain joins TRBV2 to TRBJ2-1; 10 bases align to TRBD2. The germline V gene encodes CDR1 SNHLY and CDR2 FYNNEI. V shed 5 bases and J 5 bases; nucleotides not matched to a gene: 6. The CDR3 length is 15 residues. The DNA for the CDR3 is TGTGCCAGCAGTTGGCGGCTAGCGGGGGACAATGAGCAGTTCTTC. Translating gives CASSWRLAGDNEQFF.

This clonotype was recorded at least ten times. The rearrangement joins TRBV19 to TRBJ2-4; D not resolved. Trimming cost V 5 bases and J 2 bases, with 7 bases left between them. Germline V CDR1 and CDR2: LNHDA, SQIVND (reference sequence). The CDR3 covers 13 residues. CDR3 coding DNA: TGTGCCAGTAGTTTAGGGTCCAAAAACATTCAGTACTTC. It translates to CASSLGSKNIQYF.

V gene TRBV7-8 combines with J gene TRBJ2-5, with 12 nucleotides matching TRBD2. Trimming removed 10 bases from V and 5 bases from J; junction bases left unmatched: 14. The CDR3 extends over 16 amino acids. Germline lookup yields CDR1 SGHVS and CDR2 FQNEAQ. CDR3 sequence (DNA): TGTGCCAACACTCTGGTACTAGCGGGGGGCCGGGAGACCCAGTACTTC. Translating it yields CANTLVLAGGRETQYF.

This chain joins TRBV5-1 and TRBJ1-2, with D possibly TRBD1 on 6 matching bases. This CDR3 spans 14 amino acids. V was trimmed by 0 bases and J by 4 bases, leaving 10 bases between them. Germline values: CDR1 SGHRS, CDR2 YFSETQ. CDR3 sequence (DNA): TGCGCCAGCAGCTTGGGGGACATCGCCTATGGCTACACCTTC. Protein product: CASSLGDIAYGYTF.

This clonotype occurred once. The chain recombines TRBV2 with TRBJ1-1; D not resolved. The germline V gene has CDR1 SNHLY and CDR2 FYNNEI. The CDR3 consists of 13 residues. V shed 6 bases and J shed 1 base, with 9 bases lying between them. The CDR3 nucleotides are TGTGCCAGCAGGAACAGAGCGAACACTGAAGCTTTCTTT. It encodes CASRNRANTEAFF.

This clonotype was found a few times. This rearrangement joins TRBV9 to TRBJ2-2, with 8 nucleotides matching TRBD2. The CDR3 extends over 15 amino acids. Per germline, CDR1 SGDLS and CDR2 YYNGEE. V was clipped by 0 bases and J by 5 bases; unmatched bases: 3. CDR3 DNA sequence: TGTGCCAGCAGCGTAGATAGCGGGACGACCGGGGAGCTGTTTTTT. Residues: CASSVDSGTTGELFF.

This clonotype was seen at least ten times. The chain couples TRBV6-2 or TRBV6-3 to TRBJ2-1; 8 nucleotides line up with TRBD1. CDR3 size: 13 residues. The V segment lost 7 bases and the J segment 7 bases; nucleotides outside the gene matches: 6. Germline loops: CDR1 MNHEY, CDR2 SVGEGT. CDR3 nucleotide sequence: TGTGCCAGCACAGGGGGCGGAGTAAATGAGCAGTTCTTC. Its protein is CASTGGGVNEQFF.

The CDR3 coding sequence is TGCGCCAGCAGCCCCTGGGACAGGGGGGGCGAGCAGTACTTC. It yields the protein CASSPWDRGGEQYF. The chain uses TRBV4-1 and TRBJ2-7, with 11 bases matching TRBD1. Unmatched junction bases numbered 5, after V lost 4 bases and J lost 6 bases. CDR3 length: 14 residues. Germline assignment: CDR1 MGHRA and CDR2 YSYEKL.

This clonotype was observed many times. The chain combines TRBV19 with TRBJ1-1, with D perhaps matching TRBD1 (5 bases). The CDR3 covers 14 residues. Between the trimmed V and J ends, which lost 3 bases and 4 bases, there was a span of 12 bases. Per germline, CDR1 LNHDA and CDR2 SQIVND (reference sequence). CDR3 sequence reads: CASSIVGVATEAFF. CDR3 nucleotide sequence: TGTGCCAGTAGTATTGTAGGGGTGGCCACTGAAGCTTTCTTT.

This clonotype appeared many times. The chain employs TRBV19 and TRBJ1-1; 8 bases match TRBD1. Germline assignment: CDR1 LNHDA and CDR2 SQIVND (reference sequence). The ends lost 7 bases at V and 6 bases at J; junction bases unmatched: 13. The CDR3 extends over 15 amino acids. The CDR3 bases are TGTGCCAGTAAGCGACAGGGGAATGAGGGGGCTGAAGCTTTCTTT. This codes for CASKRQGNEGAEAFF.

The chain carries TRBV4-2 and TRBJ2-5; 10 bases are shared with TRBD2. Germline V gene data show CDR1 as LGHNA and CDR2 as YNFKEQ. V dropped 0 bases and J dropped 5; count of bases not matched to a gene: 3. CDR3 length equals 15 residues. CDR3 region: CASSQEAGGRETQYF. Written as DNA, the CDR3 is TGTGCCAGCAGCCAAGAAGCGGGGGGGCGTGAGACCCAGTACTTC.